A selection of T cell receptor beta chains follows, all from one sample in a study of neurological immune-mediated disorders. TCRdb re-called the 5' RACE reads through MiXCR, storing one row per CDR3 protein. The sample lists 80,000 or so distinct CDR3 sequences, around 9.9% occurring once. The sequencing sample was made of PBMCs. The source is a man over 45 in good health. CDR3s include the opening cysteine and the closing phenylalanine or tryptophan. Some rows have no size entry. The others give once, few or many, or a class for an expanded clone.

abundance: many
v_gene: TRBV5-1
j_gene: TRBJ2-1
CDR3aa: CASSLVGTEQFF

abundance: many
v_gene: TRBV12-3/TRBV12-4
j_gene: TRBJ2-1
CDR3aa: CASSFRGGGSYNEQFF

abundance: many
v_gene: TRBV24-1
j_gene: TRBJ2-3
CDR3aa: CATSPNDRSTDTQYF

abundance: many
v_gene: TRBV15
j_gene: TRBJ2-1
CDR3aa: CATSRDRVGEQFF

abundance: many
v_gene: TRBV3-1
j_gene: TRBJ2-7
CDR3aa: CASRGGLSYEQYF

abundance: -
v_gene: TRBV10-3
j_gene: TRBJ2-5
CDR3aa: CATKGEFQETQYF

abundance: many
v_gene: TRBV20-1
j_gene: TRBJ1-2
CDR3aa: CSATTGPAGDYGYTF

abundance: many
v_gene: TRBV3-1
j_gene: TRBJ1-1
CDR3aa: CASSRDRTNTEAFF

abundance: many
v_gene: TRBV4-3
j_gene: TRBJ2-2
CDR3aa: CASSRGIAGLNTGELFF

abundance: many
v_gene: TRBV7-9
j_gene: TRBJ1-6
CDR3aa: CASSLGTGVNSPLHF

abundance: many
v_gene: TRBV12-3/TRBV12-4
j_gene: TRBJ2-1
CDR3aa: CASSWTSGGGTYNEQFF

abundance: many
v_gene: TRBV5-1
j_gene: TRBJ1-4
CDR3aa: CASSSGTDDSGKLFF

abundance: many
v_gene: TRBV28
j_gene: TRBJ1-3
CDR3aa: CASKATVAGNTIYF

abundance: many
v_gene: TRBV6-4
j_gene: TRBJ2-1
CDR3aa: CASSDVGGAGNEQFF